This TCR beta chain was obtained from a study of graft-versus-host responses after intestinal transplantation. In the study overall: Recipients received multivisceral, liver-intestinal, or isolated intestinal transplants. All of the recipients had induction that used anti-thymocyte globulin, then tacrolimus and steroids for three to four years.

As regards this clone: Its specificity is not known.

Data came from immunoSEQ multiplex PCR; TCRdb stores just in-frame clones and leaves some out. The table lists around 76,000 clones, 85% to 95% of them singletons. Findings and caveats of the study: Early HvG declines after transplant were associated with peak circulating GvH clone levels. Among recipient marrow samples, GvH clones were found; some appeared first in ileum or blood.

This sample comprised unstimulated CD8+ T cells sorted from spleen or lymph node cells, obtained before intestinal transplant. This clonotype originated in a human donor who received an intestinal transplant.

The CDR3 nucleotides read TGTGCCAGCAGCTCAATCGAGGGAGTCGACACCGGGGAGCTGTTTTTT. Translation gives CASSSIEGVDTGELFF. This chain connects TRBV7-3 to TRBJ2-2; D perhaps matches TRBD2 (5 bases). Trimming took off 4 bases at V and 3 bases at J, with 15 bases between the two ends. In germline, CDR1 is SGHTA, CDR2 FQGTGA. The CDR3 is 16 amino acids.